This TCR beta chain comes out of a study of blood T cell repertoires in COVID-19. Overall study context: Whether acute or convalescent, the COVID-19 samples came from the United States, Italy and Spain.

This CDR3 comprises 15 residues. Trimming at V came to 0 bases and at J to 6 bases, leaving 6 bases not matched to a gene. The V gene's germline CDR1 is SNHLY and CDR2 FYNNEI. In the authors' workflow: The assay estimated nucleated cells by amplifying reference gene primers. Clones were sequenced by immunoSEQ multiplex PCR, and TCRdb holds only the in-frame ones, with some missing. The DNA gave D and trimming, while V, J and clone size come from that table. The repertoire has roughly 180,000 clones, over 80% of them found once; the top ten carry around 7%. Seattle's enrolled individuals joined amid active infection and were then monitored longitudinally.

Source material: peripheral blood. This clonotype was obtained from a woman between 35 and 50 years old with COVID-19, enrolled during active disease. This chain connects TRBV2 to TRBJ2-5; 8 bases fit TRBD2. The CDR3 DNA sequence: TGTGCCAGCAGTGAAGCTCGTGCGGGGGGAAAGACCCAGTACTTC. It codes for CASSEARAGGKTQYF.